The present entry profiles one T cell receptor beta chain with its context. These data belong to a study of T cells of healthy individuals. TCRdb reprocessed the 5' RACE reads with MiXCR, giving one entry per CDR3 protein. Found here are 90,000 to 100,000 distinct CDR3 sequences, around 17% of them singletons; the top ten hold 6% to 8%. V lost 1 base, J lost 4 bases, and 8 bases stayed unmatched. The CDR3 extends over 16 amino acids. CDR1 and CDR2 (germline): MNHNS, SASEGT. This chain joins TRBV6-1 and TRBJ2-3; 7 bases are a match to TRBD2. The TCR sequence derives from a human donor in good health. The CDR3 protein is CASSEDSGRGPDTQYF. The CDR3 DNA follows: TGTGCCAGCAGTGAAGATAGCGGGCGGGGCCCAGATACGCAGTATTTT.